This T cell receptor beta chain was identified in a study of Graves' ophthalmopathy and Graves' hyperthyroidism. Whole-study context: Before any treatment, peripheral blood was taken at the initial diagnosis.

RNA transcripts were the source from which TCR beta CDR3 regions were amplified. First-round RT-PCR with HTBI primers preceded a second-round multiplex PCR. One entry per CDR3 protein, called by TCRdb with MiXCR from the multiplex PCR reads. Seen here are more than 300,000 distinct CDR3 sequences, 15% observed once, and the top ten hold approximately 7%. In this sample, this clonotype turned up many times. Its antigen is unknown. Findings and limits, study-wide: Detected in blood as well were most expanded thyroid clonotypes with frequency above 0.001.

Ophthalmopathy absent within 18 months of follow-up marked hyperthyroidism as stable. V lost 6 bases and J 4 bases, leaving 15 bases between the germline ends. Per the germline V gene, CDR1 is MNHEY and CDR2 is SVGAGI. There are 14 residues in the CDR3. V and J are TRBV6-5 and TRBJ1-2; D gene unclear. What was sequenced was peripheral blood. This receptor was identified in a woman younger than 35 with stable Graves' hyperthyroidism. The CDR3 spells CASRNAKGPYGYTF. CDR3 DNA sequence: TGTGCCAGCAGAAACGCGAAAGGACCCTATGGCTACACCTTC.